Listed below are T cell receptor beta chains from one sample, sequenced in a study of chemoradiotherapy in HPV16-positive cancers. The table came from immunoSEQ multiplex PCR; TCRdb's copy has only in-frame clones and leaves some out. The sample contains approximately 11,000 clones, about 77% of which appear only once. The sample was acquired from a patient who underwent chemoradiotherapy. These TCRs come from a human donor with HPV-associated anogenital cancer. Both conserved end residues are part of each CDR3. The order of the fields is V gene, J gene, D gene, clone size, CDR3 length, CDR3 protein, CDR3 DNA. D genes are given only for firm matches. Size tells how often a clone was seen (once, few, many) or the class of an expanded clone, and some rows leave it out.

TRBV4-1	TRBJ1-1	-	-	15	CASSQRPQGITEAFF	TGCGCCAGCAGCCAAAGACCCCAAGGGATCACTGAAGCTTTCTTT
TRBV4-3	TRBJ1-3	TRBD1	once	16	CASSQDYTGGRNTIYF	TGCGCCAGCAGCCAAGATTACACAGGGGGGCGAAACACCATATATTTT
TRBV7-6	TRBJ1-4	-	few	13	CASSQFDTQKLFF	TGTGCCAGCAGCCAATTCGACACCCAAAAACTGTTTTTT
TRBV9	TRBJ2-1	TRBD2	-	13	CASSARGGEGQFF	TGTGCCAGCAGCGCCCGGGGAGGGGAAGGGCAGTTCTTC
TRBV29-1	TRBJ2-7	-	-	12	CSVHGQGNEQYF	TGCAGCGTCCATGGCCAGGGGAACGAGCAGTACTTC
TRBV5-1	TRBJ2-1	TRBD2	-	15	CASSLTSGDYNEQFF	TGCGCCAGCAGCCTCACTAGCGGAGACTACAATGAGCAGTTCTTC
TRBV4-3	TRBJ2-1	TRBD2	few	18	CASSQDYRSLAATNEQFF	TGCGCCAGCAGCCAAGATTATCGGAGCCTAGCGGCGACCAATGAGCAGTTCTTC
TRBV7-9	TRBJ2-7	-	-	13	CASSLVWSYEQYF	TGTGCCAGCAGCTTAGTTTGGTCCTACGAGCAGTACTTC
TRBV19	TRBJ2-1	TRBD2	few	17	CASSLVAGGQSYNEQFF	TGTGCCAGTAGTTTGGTAGCGGGGGGACAATCCTACAATGAGCAGTTCTTC
TRBV18	TRBJ2-2	-	-	13	CASSRGDTGELFF	TGTGCCAGCTCACGTGGAGACACCGGGGAGCTGTTTTTT
TRBV30	TRBJ1-3	-	-	14	CAWSVQQVGNTIYF	TGTGCCTGGAGTGTACAACAGGTCGGAAACACCATATATTTT
TRBV11-2	TRBJ2-7	TRBD1	-	15	CASRYPGQGTYEQYF	TGTGCCAGCCGATACCCGGGACAGGGGACCTACGAGCAGTACTTC
TRBV9	TRBJ2-5	TRBD2	-	14	CASSVEWGGETQYF	TGTGCCAGCAGCGTAGAATGGGGGGGGGAGACCCAGTACTTC
TRBV28	TRBJ2-2	TRBD1	medium-sized	16	CASSDPGQGFNGELFF	TGTGCCAGCAGTGACCCGGGACAGGGGTTCAACGGGGAGCTGTTTTTT
TRBV7-9	TRBJ1-1	-	few	12	CASSSGAGEAFF	TGTGCCAGCAGCTCTGGGGCGGGGGAAGCTTTCTTT
TRBV7-2	TRBJ1-4	-	-	15	CASSSAGRGSEKLFF	TGTGCCAGCAGCTCAGCCGGGAGGGGGAGTGAAAAACTGTTTTTT
TRBV30	TRBJ2-3	TRBD1	-	17	CAWSEEAGGGWTDTQYF	TGTGCCTGGAGTGAAGAGGCAGGGGGCGGGTGGACAGATACGCAGTATTTT
TRBV28	TRBJ1-2	-	few	14	CASSLGSRNYGYTF	TGTGCCAGCAGTTTGGGCAGCCGGAACTATGGCTACACCTTC
TRBV5-1	TRBJ1-6	TRBD1	-	15	CASSYTGGNNSPLHF	TGCGCCAGCAGCTACACAGGGGGCAATAATTCACCCCTCCACTTT
TRBV25-1	TRBJ1-6	-	-	17	CASSDPGAGSYNSPLHF	TGTGCCAGCAGTGATCCAGGGGCCGGCTCCTATAATTCACCCCTCCACTTT
TRBV10-2	TRBJ2-2	TRBD2	-	18	CASSALAGGPVKAGELFF	TGCGCCAGCAGTGCGCTAGCGGGGGGGCCAGTGAAGGCCGGGGAGCTGTTTTTT
TRBV7-8	TRBJ1-2	-	-	15	CASSLGPGTNYGYTF	TGTGCCAGCAGCTTAGGCCCAGGGACTAACTATGGCTACACCTTC
TRBV9	TRBJ2-3	TRBD2	once	16	CASSGRLAGSTDTQYF	TGTGCCAGCAGCGGAAGACTAGCGGGGAGCACAGATACGCAGTATTTT
TRBV7-3	TRBJ2-3	-	-	15	CASSAIAVPRDTQYF	TGTGCCAGCAGCGCCATAGCGGTGCCCCGGGATACGCAGTATTTT
TRBV7-2	TRBJ2-5	-	-	14	CASSLIGGEETQYF	TGTGCCAGCAGCTTAATCGGGGGCGAAGAGACCCAGTACTTC